The clone carrying this TCR beta chain turned up a few times. Its antigen remains unknown. This CDR3 has 17 amino acids. V was clipped by 6 bases and J by 1 base, with 21 bases between them. Looked up from germline, CDR1 is KGHSH and CDR2 is LQKENI. PCR or immunohistochemistry showed mismatch repair deficiency in every enrolled patient. The data are from a study of PD-1 blockade in mismatch repair-deficient tumors. Study information: Patients had eleven to twelve mismatch repair-deficient cancer types, all previously treated and progressing. Study observations and caveats: Rapid post-treatment expansion, then contraction, generally preceding radiologic response, marked tumor-resident clones.

Only in-frame clones appear in the TCRdb table, and some are missing; sequencing was by immunoSEQ multiplex PCR. This table has roughly 120,000 clones, 65% to 80% appearing once. The receptor's source is an adult with mismatch repair-deficient cancer. Here the sequenced sample was peripheral blood, taken 60 weeks after starting pembrolizumab. The chain recombines TRBV18 with TRBJ1-1, with D possibly being TRBD1 (5 bases). DNA of the CDR3: TGTGCCAGCTCGCCTTCTTTCAGGGAAATAGGGAACACTGAAGCTTTCTTT. Translated, it gives CASSPSFREIGNTEAFF. The full variable domain, in which reference TRBV18 and TRBJ1-1 provide the parts outside the CDR3, is NAGVMQNPRHLVRRRGQEARLRCSPMKGHSHVYWYRQLPEEGLKFMVYLQKENIIDESGMPKERFSAEFPKEGPSILRIQQVVRGDSAAYFCASSPSFREIGNTEAFFGQGTRLTVV.